These 32 T cell receptor beta chains were sequenced from one sample in a study of response to subunit inactivated influenza vaccine. Using its own MiXCR run on the RT-PCR reads, TCRdb lists one record per CDR3 protein. The table lists roughly 150,000 distinct CDR3 sequences, approximately 11% of them singletons. The specimen was non-naive T cells sorted from PBMCs, collected around seven weeks after vaccination. These receptors were collected from a man aged 50 or older who received an inactivated influenza vaccine.

This clonotype was seen only a few times. The V call is TRBV18, the J call TRBJ2-1; D is unclear. The CDR3 consists of 13 residues. CDR1 is KGHSH, CDR2 LQKENI, per germline. The V gene lost 3 bases and the J gene lost 9 bases, with 12 bases spanning the gap. The chain's CDR3 is CASSPGPVGEQFF. For the CDR3, the DNA is TGTGCCAGCTCACCCGGTCCCGTAGGTGAGCAGTTCTTC.

This clonotype was detected only a few times. The V call is TRBV6-2 or TRBV6-3, the J call TRBJ1-1; D call uncertain. CDR3 length: 15 residues. V shed 3 bases and J shed 10 bases, with 21 bases lying between them. Germline V lookup: CDR1 MNHEY, CDR2 SVGEGT. CDR3 protein: CASSYSPHQIPGAFF. DNA for the CDR3: TGTGCCAGCAGTTATTCCCCCCACCAAATCCCTGGAGCTTTCTTT.

The chain employs TRBV6-2 or TRBV6-3 and TRBJ2-7; D is perhaps TRBD2 (6 bases). The CDR3 is 13 residues long. V was trimmed by 7 bases and J by 4 bases, leaving 14 bases between them. CDR1 and CDR2 from the germline V gene are MNHEY and SVGEGT. For the CDR3, the DNA is TGTGCCAGCACCGATTGGGCGGGATACGAGCAGTACTTC. Translating gives CASTDWAGYEQYF.

This clonotype showed up many times. The chain uses TRBV10-3 and TRBJ2-1; 7 bases are shared with TRBD2. This CDR3 spans 14 amino acids. CDR1 ENHRY and CDR2 SYGVKD come from the germline V gene. The V and J ends lost 11 bases and 0 bases, in that order; junction bases with no gene match: 7. In DNA, the CDR3 is TGTGCCTCTACCCCTAGCGGCTCCTACAATGAGCAGTTCTTC. Translated: CASTPSGSYNEQFF.

The V and J genes are TRBV4-1 and TRBJ2-6, with D uncertain. The CDR3 is 20 amino acids. Trimming removed 1 base from V and 4 bases from J, with 23 bases in between. Germline V gives CDR1 MGHRA, CDR2 YSYEKL. The CDR3 bases are TGCGCCAGCAGCCAAGGTGCAGCCCCCTTTGGATATTTGGGGGCCAACGTCCTGACTTTC. Its translation: CASSQGAAPFGYLGANVLTF.

This clonotype was detected ten times or more. The rearrangement links TRBV7-2 to TRBJ1-5; D unclear. CDR3 length: 13 amino acids. Germline CDR1 SGHTA, CDR2 FQGNSA. V was cut by 0 bases and J by 6 bases, with 6 bases left in between. The CDR3 sequence is CASSLAGSQPQHF. As DNA, the CDR3 is TGTGCCAGCAGCTTAGCCGGGAGTCAGCCCCAGCATTTT.

This clonotype was counted between two and nine times. The chain recombines TRBV6-2 or TRBV6-3 with TRBJ2-5, with TRBD1 matching 10 bases. The J segment lost 4 bases and the V segment lost 6 bases, leaving 14 bases of the junction unmatched. CDR3 length: 17 amino acids. Looked up from germline, CDR1 is MNHEY and CDR2 is SVGEGT. This chain's CDR3 is CASRPGRRTGGGETQYF. Written as DNA, the CDR3 is TGTGCCAGCAGACCAGGTCGACGGACAGGGGGAGGAGAGACCCAGTACTTC.

V is TRBV10-3 and J is TRBJ2-1, with D possibly matching TRBD1 (5 bases). CDR3 length: 13 amino acids. V dropped 0 bases and J dropped 9 bases, with 9 bases sitting between them. The V gene's germline CDR1 is ENHRY and CDR2 SYGVKD. The CDR3 loop reads CAISESAGIEQFF. The CDR3 DNA follows: TGTGCCATCAGTGAGTCTGCAGGGATTGAGCAGTTCTTC.

In its sample, this clonotype was seen a few times. The J gene is TRBJ2-7, the V gene TRBV29-1; 7 bases map to TRBD1. J gave up 3 bases and V 4 bases, and 9 bases lay outside the gene matches. Germline values: CDR1 SQVTM, CDR2 ANQGSEA. The CDR3 has 14 residues. The CDR3 bases are TGCAGCGTTGCGAGGCTGCAGGGGGTCTACGAGCAGTACTTC. Translated, it gives CSVARLQGVYEQYF.

As for this clonotype: The junction does not match germline at one end; this may be a read error. CDR3 coding DNA: TGTGCCAGCAGGGAATTAACTAATTCACCCCTCCACTTT. This codes for CASRELTNSPLHF. This chain uses TRBV25-1 with TRBJ1-6; no definite D call. Germline V gene lookup returns CDR1 MGHDK and CDR2 SYGVNS. The CDR3 has 13 amino acids.

This clonotype was found many times. The chain combines TRBV10-3 with TRBJ2-3; D unclear. V was clipped by 6 bases and J by 1 base, with 11 bases between them. Germline assignment: CDR1 ENHRY and CDR2 SYGVKD. The CDR3 length is 14 residues. The CDR3: CAIRSTGGTDTQYF. The CDR3, as DNA: TGTGCCATCAGGTCGACCGGTGGCACAGATACGCAGTATTTT.

This clonotype was seen repeatedly, ten times or more. The genes are TRBV15 and TRBJ2-5; D gene unclear. Germline V CDR1 and CDR2: LNHNV, YYDKDF (reference sequence). The germline V and J ends were trimmed by 3 bases and 0 bases, with 2 bases remaining between them. This CDR3 has 12 residues. The DNA for the CDR3 is TGTGCCACCAGCAGGTACCAAGAGACCCAGTACTTC. Translation: CATSRYQETQYF.

This clonotype was counted at least ten times. The gene calls are TRBV29-1 and TRBJ2-5; no definite D call. CDR1 and CDR2 (germline): SQVTM, ANQGSEA. The CDR3 loop spans 12 amino acids. V gave up 4 bases and J gave up 0 bases, with 6 bases separating them. The CDR3 sequence: CSVGGYQETQYF. For the CDR3, the DNA is TGCAGCGTTGGAGGCTACCAAGAGACCCAGTACTTC. Full variable domain (rest looked up from reference TRBV29-1 and TRBJ2-5): SAVISQKPSRDICQRGTSLTIQCQVDSQVTMMFWYRQQPGQSLTLIATANQGSEATYESGFVIDKFPISRPNLTFSTLTVSNMSPEDSSIYLCSVGGYQETQYFGPGTRLLVL.

The chain recombines TRBV28 with TRBJ2-7; TRBD1 aligns across 7 bases. Germline assignment: CDR1 MDHEN and CDR2 SYDVKM. The CDR3 has 14 residues. After removal of 10 bases from V and 0 bases from J, the junction contained 9 bases not matched to a gene. CDR3 region: CATTGQISSYEQYF. CDR3 DNA sequence: TGTGCCACCACGGGACAGATAAGCTCCTACGAGCAGTACTTC. Full variable domain (missing parts from reference TRBV28 and TRBJ2-7): DVKVTQSSRYLVKRTGEKVFLECVQDMDHENMFWYRQDPGLGLRLIYFSYDVKMKEKGDIPEGYSVSREKKERFSLILESASTNQTSMYLCATTGQISSYEQYFGPGTRLTVT.

This clonotype has only a few counts. CDR3 in DNA: TGTGCCAGCAGCTTAGGCCTATCGACAAATAACTATGGCTACACCTTC. Translated: CASSLGLSTNNYGYTF. The V and J genes are TRBV7-9 and TRBJ1-2; no clear D gene. Germline assignment: CDR1 SEHNR and CDR2 FQNEAQ (reference sequence). V was shortened by 1 base and J by 1 base, with 13 bases between the two germline ends. The CDR3 totals 16 residues.

This clonotype was seen at least ten times. This rearrangement joins TRBV28 to TRBJ2-7, with D perhaps TRBD2 (6 bases). The V gene's germline CDR1 is MDHEN and CDR2 SYDVKM. CDR3 length equals 13 residues. Trimming removed 3 bases at V and 10 bases at J, with 16 bases between. The CDR3 DNA reads TGTGCCAGCAGTTTTAAACTTGGGACTGTACAGTACTTC. The encoded protein is CASSFKLGTVQYF.

This clonotype was counted only a few times. The V and J genes are TRBV11-2 and TRBJ2-1; a weak D match, TRBD2 (5 bases). The ends were cut back, 3 bases at V and 4 bases at J, with 7 bases in the middle. CDR1 is SGHAT and CDR2 is FQNNGV in the germline V gene. This CDR3 has 13 residues. Here the CDR3 reads CASSFERYNEQFF. For the CDR3, the DNA is TGTGCCAGCAGCTTCGAGCGGTACAATGAGCAGTTCTTC.

In this sample, this clonotype turned up many times. The CDR3 nucleotides are TGCGCCAGCAGCCAAGAGACAGGGCCCGGGGAGCTGTTTTTT. Its protein is CASSQETGPGELFF. The chain links TRBV4-3 to TRBJ2-2; 7 bases line up with TRBD1. Germline V gives CDR1 LGHNA, CDR2 YSLEER. The V and J ends lost 0 bases and 6 bases, in that order; junction bases with no gene match: 1. The CDR3 sequence is 14 residues long.

The chain joins TRBV5-1 to TRBJ2-1; 8 nucleotides agree with TRBD2. With V trimmed by 5 bases and J by 2 bases, 9 bases remained unmatched. This CDR3 has 16 amino acids. CDR1 SGHRS and CDR2 YFSETQ come from the germline V gene. This chain's CDR3 is CASRGNAGGAYNEQFF. The CDR3 region has the DNA TGCGCCAGCAGGGGTAATGCGGGGGGCGCCTACAATGAGCAGTTCTTC.

This clonotype showed up just a few times. The rearrangement links TRBV20-1 to TRBJ2-1; D is ambiguous. CDR1 and CDR2 from the germline V gene are DFQATT and SNEGSKA (reference sequence). There are 13 residues in the CDR3. Trimming cost V 5 bases and J 3 bases, with 11 bases left between them. The CDR3 loop is CSARRDNYNEQFF. The CDR3 DNA reads TGCAGTGCTCGCCGCGACAACTACAATGAGCAGTTCTTC.

This sequence joins TRBV27 and TRBJ2-5, with D perhaps matching TRBD2 (5 bases). CDR3 length: 15 amino acids. V was clipped by 5 bases and J by 5 bases, with 18 bases between them. Germline loops: CDR1 MNHEY, CDR2 SMNVEV (reference sequence). The CDR3 spells CASSLSSMTLETQYF. The CDR3 region has the DNA TGTGCCAGCAGTCTGTCTAGCATGACACTGGAGACCCAGTACTTC.

The table lists this clonotype with many counts. Written as DNA, the CDR3 is TGCAGTGCTAGAAACCCAACCCAGCGGACCCAGTACTTC. This codes for CSARNPTQRTQYF. The chain employs TRBV20-1 and TRBJ2-5; D ambiguous. V dropped 2 bases and J dropped 7 bases, with 14 bases sitting between them. CDR3 size: 13 residues. Looked up from germline, CDR1 is DFQATT and CDR2 is SNEGSKA (reference sequence).

This clonotype was seen a handful of times. This chain uses TRBV19 with TRBJ2-4; TRBD1 aligns across 9 bases. Trimming cost V 4 bases and J 0 bases; bases outside gene matches: 7. The CDR3 covers 17 residues. Germline CDR1 and CDR2: LNHDA and SQIVND (reference sequence). CDR3 protein: CASSRGTGILAKNIQYF. In nucleotides, the CDR3 is TGTGCCAGTAGTAGAGGGACAGGGATATTAGCCAAAAACATTCAGTACTTC.

There are a few counts of this clonotype. The chain joins TRBV4-1 to TRBJ1-1; 7 nucleotides align to TRBD1. Per the germline V gene, CDR1 is MGHRA and CDR2 is YSYEKL. The CDR3 contains 14 residues. J gave up 1 base and V 3 bases, and 2 bases lay outside the gene matches. This CDR3 reads CASSHGTANTEAFF. Here the CDR3 DNA reads TGCGCCAGCAGCCATGGGACAGCGAACACTGAAGCTTTCTTT.

This clonotype appeared a few times. The chain is built from TRBV20-1 and TRBJ2-1; 9 bases are shared with TRBD2. This CDR3 has 16 residues. Germline V lookup: CDR1 DFQATT, CDR2 SNEGSKA (reference sequence). V gave up 3 bases and J gave up 5 bases; unmatched junction bases: 11. The CDR3: CSASKAGGYLDNEQFF. The DNA of the CDR3 is TGCAGTGCTAGCAAAGCGGGAGGTTATCTAGACAATGAGCAGTTCTTC.

This clonotype was seen a handful of times. The rearrangement uses TRBV13 and TRBJ2-7; D is possibly TRBD2 (6 bases). The CDR3 extends over 14 amino acids. Looked up from germline, CDR1 is PRHDT and CDR2 is FYEKMQ (reference sequence). The germline V and J ends were trimmed by 6 bases and 2 bases, with 14 bases remaining between them. This CDR3 is CASRKMGGTYEQYF. CDR3 sequence (DNA): TGTGCCAGCAGAAAAATGGGGGGTACCTACGAGCAGTACTTC.

Details on this clonotype: A junction end diverges from the germline sequence, so it may reflect a read error. V usage is TRBV12-3 or TRBV12-4 and J usage is TRBJ2-6, with D maybe TRBD2 (6 bases). The CDR3 totals 19 residues. The CDR3 sequence is CACSLWRVFSGSGANVLTF. CDR3 bases: TGTGCCTGCAGTTTATGGAGGGTTTTCTCGGGCTCTGGGGCCAACGTCCTGACTTTC.

The chain combines TRBV12-3 or TRBV12-4 with TRBJ1-1; no reliable D call. The V end lost 6 bases, the J end lost 2 bases, and 10 bases lay between the germline ends. The CDR3 contains 13 residues. This CDR3 reads CASRNSANTEAFF. In nucleotides, the CDR3 is TGTGCCAGCAGGAATTCGGCTAACACTGAAGCTTTCTTT.

Concerning this clonotype: With a much larger clone just one base away, this may be a read error. This chain uses TRBV7-9 with TRBJ2-5; TRBD2 might be the D (5 bases). CDR3 length equals 13 residues. Germline V gene sequence: CDR1 SEHNR, CDR2 FQNEAQ (reference sequence). Trimming took off 5 bases at V and 2 bases at J, with 9 bases between the two ends. For the CDR3, the DNA is TGTGCCAGCAGCCCAGACTATCAAGAGACCCAGTACTTC. Its translation is CASSPDYQETQYF.

The CDR3 DNA reads as TGTGCCAGCACTCAAGCGGGACAGGGGGCGCTTGGCTACACCTTC. This encodes CASTQAGQGALGYTF. This rearrangement joins TRBV28 to TRBJ1-2; 12 nucleotides agree with TRBD1. Germline lookup yields CDR1 MDHEN and CDR2 SYDVKM. The CDR3 has 15 residues. After removal of 7 bases from V and 7 bases from J, the junction contained 10 bases not matched to a gene.

The V gene is TRBV14, the J gene TRBJ2-3; perhaps TRBD1 as D (5 bases). V lost 4 bases to trimming and J lost 1 base, with 12 bases between them. In germline, CDR1 is SGHDN, CDR2 FVKESK. This CDR3 has 15 amino acids. The CDR3, as DNA: TGTGCCAGCAGCCGAAGGGGCGACCGCACAGATACGCAGTATTTT. This codes for CASSRRGDRTDTQYF.

The chain links TRBV4-3 to TRBJ2-7, with D perhaps matching TRBD1 (6 bases). CDR3 length: 14 amino acids. Trimming took off 0 bases at V and 3 bases at J, with 9 bases between the two ends. CDR1 is LGHNA, CDR2 YSLEER, per germline. CDR3: CASSQDYRVYEQYF. CDR3 nucleotides: TGCGCCAGCAGCCAAGATTACAGGGTCTACGAGCAGTACTTC.